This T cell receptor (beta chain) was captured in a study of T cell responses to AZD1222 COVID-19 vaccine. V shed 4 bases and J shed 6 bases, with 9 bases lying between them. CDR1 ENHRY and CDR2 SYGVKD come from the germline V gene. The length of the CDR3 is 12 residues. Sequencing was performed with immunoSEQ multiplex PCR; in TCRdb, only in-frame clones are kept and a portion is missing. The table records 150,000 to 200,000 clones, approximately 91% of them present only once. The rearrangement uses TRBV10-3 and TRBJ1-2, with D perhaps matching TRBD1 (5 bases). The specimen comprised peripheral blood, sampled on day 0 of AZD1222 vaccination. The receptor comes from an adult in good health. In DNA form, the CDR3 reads TGTGCCATCAGTGGGCAGGGAGATGGCTACACCTTC. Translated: CAISGQGDGYTF.